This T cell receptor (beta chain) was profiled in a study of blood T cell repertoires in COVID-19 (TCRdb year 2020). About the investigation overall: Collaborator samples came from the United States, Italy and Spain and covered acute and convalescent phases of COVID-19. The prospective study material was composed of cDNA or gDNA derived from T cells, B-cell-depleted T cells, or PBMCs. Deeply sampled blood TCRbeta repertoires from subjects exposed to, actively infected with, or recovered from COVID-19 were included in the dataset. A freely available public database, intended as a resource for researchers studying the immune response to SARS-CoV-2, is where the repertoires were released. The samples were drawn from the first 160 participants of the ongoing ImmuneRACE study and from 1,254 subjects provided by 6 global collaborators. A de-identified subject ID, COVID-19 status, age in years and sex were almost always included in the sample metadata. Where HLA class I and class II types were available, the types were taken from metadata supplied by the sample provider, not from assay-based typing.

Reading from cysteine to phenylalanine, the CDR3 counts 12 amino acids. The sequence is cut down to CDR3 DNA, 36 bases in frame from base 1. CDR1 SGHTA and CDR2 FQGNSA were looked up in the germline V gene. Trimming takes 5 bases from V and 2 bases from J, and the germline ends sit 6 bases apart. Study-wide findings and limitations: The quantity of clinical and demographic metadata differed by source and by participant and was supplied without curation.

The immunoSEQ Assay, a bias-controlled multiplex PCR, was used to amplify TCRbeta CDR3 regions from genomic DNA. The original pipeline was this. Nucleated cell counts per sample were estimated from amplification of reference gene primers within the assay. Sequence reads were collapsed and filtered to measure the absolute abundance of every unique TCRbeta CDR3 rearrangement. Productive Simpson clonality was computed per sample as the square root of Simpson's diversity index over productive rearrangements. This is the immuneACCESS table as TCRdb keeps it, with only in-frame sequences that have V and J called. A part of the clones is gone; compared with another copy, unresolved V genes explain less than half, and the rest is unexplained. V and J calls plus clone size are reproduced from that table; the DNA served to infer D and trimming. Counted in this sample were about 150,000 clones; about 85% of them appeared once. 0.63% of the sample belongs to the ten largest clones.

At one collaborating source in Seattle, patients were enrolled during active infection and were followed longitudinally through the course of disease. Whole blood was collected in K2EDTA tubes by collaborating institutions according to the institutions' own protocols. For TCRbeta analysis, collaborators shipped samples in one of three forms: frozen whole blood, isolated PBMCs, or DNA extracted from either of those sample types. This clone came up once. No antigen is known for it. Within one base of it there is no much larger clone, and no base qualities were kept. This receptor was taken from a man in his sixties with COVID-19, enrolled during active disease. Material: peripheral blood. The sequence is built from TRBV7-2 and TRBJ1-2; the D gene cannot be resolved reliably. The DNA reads TGTGCCAGCAGCCAGTCCAACTATGGCTACACCTTC. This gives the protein CASSQSNYGYTF.